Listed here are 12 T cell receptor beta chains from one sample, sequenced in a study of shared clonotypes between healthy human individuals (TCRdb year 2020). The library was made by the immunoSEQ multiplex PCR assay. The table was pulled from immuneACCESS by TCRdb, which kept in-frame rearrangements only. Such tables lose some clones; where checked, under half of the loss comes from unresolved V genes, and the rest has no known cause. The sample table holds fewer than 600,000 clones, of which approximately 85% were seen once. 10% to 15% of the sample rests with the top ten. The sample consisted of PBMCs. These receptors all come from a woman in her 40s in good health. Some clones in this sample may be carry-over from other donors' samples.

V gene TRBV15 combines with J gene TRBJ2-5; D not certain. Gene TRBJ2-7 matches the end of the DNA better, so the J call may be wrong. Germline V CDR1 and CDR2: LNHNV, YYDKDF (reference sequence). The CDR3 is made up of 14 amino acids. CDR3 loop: CATSRDRTDYEQYF. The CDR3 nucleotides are TGTGCCACCAGCAGAGATAGGACGGACTACGAGCAGTACTTC.

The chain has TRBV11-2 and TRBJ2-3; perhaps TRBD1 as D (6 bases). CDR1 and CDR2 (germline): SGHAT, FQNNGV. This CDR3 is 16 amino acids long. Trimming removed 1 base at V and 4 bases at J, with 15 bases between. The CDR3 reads CASSLVGRGFADTQYF. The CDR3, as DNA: TGTGCCAGCAGCTTAGTCGGCAGGGGCTTTGCAGATACGCAGTATTTT.

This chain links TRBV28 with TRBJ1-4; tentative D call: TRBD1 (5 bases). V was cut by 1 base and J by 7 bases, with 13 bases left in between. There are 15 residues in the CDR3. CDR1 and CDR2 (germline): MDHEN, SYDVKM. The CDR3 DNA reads TGTGCCAGCAGTTTATATCAGGGCGGAGGTGAAAAACTGTTTTTT. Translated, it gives CASSLYQGGGEKLFF.

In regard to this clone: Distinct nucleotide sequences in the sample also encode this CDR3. This chain's CDR3 is CASSPRGGAYNEQFF. CDR3 bases: TGTGCCAGCTCACCGAGGGGAGGAGCCTACAATGAGCAGTTCTTC. The chain carries TRBV18 and TRBJ2-1; a weak D match, TRBD2 (6 bases). The germline CDR1 and CDR2 sequences are KGHSH and LQKENI. Trimming removed 3 bases from V and 2 bases from J, with 11 bases in between. The CDR3 covers 15 residues.

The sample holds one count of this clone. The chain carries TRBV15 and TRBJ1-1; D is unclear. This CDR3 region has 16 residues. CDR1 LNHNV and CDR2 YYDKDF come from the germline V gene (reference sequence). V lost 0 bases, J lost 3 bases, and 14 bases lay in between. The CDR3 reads CATSRELLLWDTEAFF. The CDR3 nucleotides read TGTGCCACCAGCAGAGAACTACTTCTATGGGACACTGAAGCTTTCTTT.

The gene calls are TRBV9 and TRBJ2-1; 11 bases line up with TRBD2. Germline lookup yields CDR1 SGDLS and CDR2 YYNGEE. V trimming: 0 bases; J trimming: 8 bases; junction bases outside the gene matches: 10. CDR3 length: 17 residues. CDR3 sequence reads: CASSVVGSGRALDEQFF. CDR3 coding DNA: TGTGCCAGCAGCGTAGTAGGTAGCGGGAGGGCCCTCGATGAGCAGTTCTTC. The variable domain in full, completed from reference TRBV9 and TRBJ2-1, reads DSGVTQTPKHLITATGQRVTLRCSPRSGDLSVYWYQQSLDQGLQFLIQYYNGEERAKGNILERFSAQQFPDLHSELNLSSLELGDSALYFCASSVVGSGRALDEQFFGPGTRLTVL.

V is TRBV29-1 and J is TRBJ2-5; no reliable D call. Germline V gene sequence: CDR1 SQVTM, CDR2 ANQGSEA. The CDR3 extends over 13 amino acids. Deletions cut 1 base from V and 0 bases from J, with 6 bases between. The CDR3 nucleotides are TGCAGCGTTGAAGTGGCAGACCAAGAGACCCAGTACTTC. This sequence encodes CSVEVADQETQYF.

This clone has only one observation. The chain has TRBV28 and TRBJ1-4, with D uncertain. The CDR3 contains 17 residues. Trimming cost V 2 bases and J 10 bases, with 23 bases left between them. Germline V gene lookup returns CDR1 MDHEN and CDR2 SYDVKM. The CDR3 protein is CASSLRSQVTASGKLFF. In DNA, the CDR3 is TGTGCCAGCAGTTTAAGGTCTCAGGTCACAGCGTCCGGAAAACTGTTTTTT.

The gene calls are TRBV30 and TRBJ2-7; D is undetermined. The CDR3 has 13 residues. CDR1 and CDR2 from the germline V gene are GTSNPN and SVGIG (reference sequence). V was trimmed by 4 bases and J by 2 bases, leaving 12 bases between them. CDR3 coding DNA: TGTGCCTGGAACCCACAGCCTACCTACGAGCAGTACTTC. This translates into CAWNPQPTYEQYF. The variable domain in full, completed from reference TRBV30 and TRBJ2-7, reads SQTIHQWPATLVQPVGSPLSLECTVEGTSNPNLYWYRQAAGRGLQLLFYSVGIGQISSEVPQNLSASRPQDRQFILSSKKLLLSDSGFYLCAWNPQPTYEQYFGPGTRLTVT.

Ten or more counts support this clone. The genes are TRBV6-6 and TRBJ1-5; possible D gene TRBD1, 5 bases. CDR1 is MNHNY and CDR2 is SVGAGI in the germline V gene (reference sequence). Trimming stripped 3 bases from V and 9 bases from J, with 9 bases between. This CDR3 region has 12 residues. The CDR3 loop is CASSYEGRPQHF. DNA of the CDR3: TGTGCCAGCAGTTATGAGGGGCGGCCCCAGCATTTT.

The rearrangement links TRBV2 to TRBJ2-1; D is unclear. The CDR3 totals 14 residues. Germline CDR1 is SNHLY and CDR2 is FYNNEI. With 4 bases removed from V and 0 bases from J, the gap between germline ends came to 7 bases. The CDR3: CASSVGTSYNEQFF. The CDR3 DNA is TGTGCCAGCAGTGTTGGCACCTCCTACAATGAGCAGTTCTTC.

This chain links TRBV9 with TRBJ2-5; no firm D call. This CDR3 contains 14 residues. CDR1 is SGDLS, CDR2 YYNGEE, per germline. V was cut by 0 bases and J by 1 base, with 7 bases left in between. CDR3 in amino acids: CASSVEGFQETQYF. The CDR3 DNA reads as TGTGCCAGCAGCGTAGAGGGATTCCAAGAGACCCAGTACTTC.